The following is a TCR beta chain sequence with its context. Antigen: not known. Looked up from germline, CDR1 is SGHRS and CDR2 is YFSETQ. There are 12 residues in the CDR3. The V end was cut by 0 bases, the J end by 5 bases, with 5 bases between. This specimen belongs to a study of T cell responses to AZD1222 COVID-19 vaccine. Study results and caveats: Among spike-specific TCRs, nearly half reportedly target unmutated variant regions. Donors skewed white British and female; clonal diversity was possibly underestimated. Receipt of two AZD1222 doses was followed by a rise in Spike-specific TCR breadth and depth.

The repertoire was sequenced with immunoSEQ multiplex PCR; TCRdb's copy has only in-frame clones and lacks some. The sample has about 100,000 clones; approximately 87% are singletons. V usage is TRBV5-1 and J usage is TRBJ1-2; D gene unclear. The TCR comes from an adult in good health. Sequences were derived from peripheral blood, sampled on day 0 of MenACWY control vaccination. CDR3 sequence reads: CASSLGEYGYTF. The DNA of the CDR3 is TGCGCCAGCAGCTTGGGAGAGTATGGCTACACCTTC.